This T cell receptor (beta chain) was recovered during a study of T cell responses to AZD1222 COVID-19 vaccine (dated by TCRdb to about 2021). A note on the overall study: AZD1222 recipients given second doses at about 4 weeks or at about 12 weeks were pooled, since spike-specific TCR depth and breadth were not found to differ between the two schedules. A total of about 230 trial participants underwent TCR sequencing, of whom around 200 received two doses of AZD1222 and about 25 received two doses of the MenACWY control vaccine. Trial participants were enrolled into age subgroups of 18-55, 56-69 and 70-plus years, which contained around 150, 29 and 61 TCR-sequenced participants, respectively.

The time point label here, explained by the study, means: baseline before first vaccination. Samples from vaccinated people were obtained from the UK trials COV001 and COV002, which included a single-blind randomized controlled phase 2/3 trial of AZD1222 (ChAdOx1 nCoV-19) in healthy adults. For TCRbeta chain sequencing, PBMC samples from trial participants were taken at day 0 and at day 28 after the second dose. Broader findings and caveats from the paper: Reportedly, close to half of the unique spike-specific TCRs recognized epitopes lying outside the regions that are mutated in the B.1.351 and B.1.1.7 variants. The vaccine-associated CD4 TCRs covered the entire spike protein, and the dominant responses fell in regions 160-218 and 743-854. Participants were mostly white British and included more females than males, and it was suggested by the authors that clonal diversity may have been underestimated. Spike-specific TCR breadth and depth rose significantly after two AZD1222 doses compared with day 0 and with MenACWY recipients. Conclusions about previously exposed vaccinees were limited because only six AZD1222 recipients were SARS-CoV-2 seropositive at baseline. No day 14 peak-response samples were available, so repertoires were characterized only after the peak T cell response. In the small 56-69-year group, the increase in depth fell short of significance, most likely because of low power.

Comment on this clone: It lacks a known antigen. Nothing much larger sits one base from this clone, and base qualities are not available.

Trimming at the junction amounts to 4 bases on V and 6 bases on J, and the germline ends lie 19 bases apart. The CDR3 spans 15 residues, from the cysteine through the phenylalanine. The only DNA kept is the CDR3, 45 bases in frame from the first base. CDR1 and CDR2 are drawn from the germline V gene: SQVTM, ANQGSEA. The CDR3 regions of human TCRbeta chains were analyzed by immunosequencing. Concerning the study's data processing: Repertoire TCRs were matched against a reference library of SARS-CoV-2-specific TCRs generated with the MIRA antigen-specificity platform. Breadth was defined as the fraction of unique TCRs that were SARS-CoV-2-associated, and depth was defined as the fraction of total T cells that were SARS-CoV-2-associated. Using the MIRA data, every spike-specific TCR was mapped to the spike region that the TCR reacted to and assigned to either a CD4 or a CD8 class. Log10-transformed breadth and depth values were compared by one-way ANOVA with Sidak's multiple comparisons tests. The immuneACCESS repertoire file appears here via TCRdb, limited to in-frame rearrangements. These files lack a portion of the clones; in checked studies, under half of the deficit traces to unresolved V genes, and the cause of the others is not known. V and J calls and clone size are copied from that table; D and trimming were computed from the DNA. Recorded for this sample are approximately 120,000 clones; roughly 93% of them occurred a single time. The ten largest make up about 3% of the sample.

The sequencing used peripheral blood, collected on day 0 of AZD1222 vaccination. The TCR was taken from an adult in good health. Recombination linked TRBV29-1 to TRBJ2-1; D gene: possibly TRBD1, on 6 matching bases. The CDR3 sequence is CSVGIGGYGLNEQFF. The nucleotide sequence is given as TGCAGCGTTGGGATAGGGGGATACGGACTCAATGAGCAGTTCTTC.